These 8 T cell receptor beta chains originate from one sample sequenced in a study of blood T cell repertoires in COVID-19 (TCRdb year 2020). The library was prepared using the immunoSEQ multiplex PCR assay. TCRdb mirrors the immuneACCESS table, restricted to in-frame sequences. Some clones are absent from its copies; in checked studies, under half trace to an unresolved V gene, and the reason for the others is unknown. The sample records some 200,000 clones, around four fifths of which are singletons. About 14% of the sample is held by the ten biggest clonotypes. Sequencing input: peripheral blood. The receptor source for this set is a woman aged 70-85 years with COVID-19, enrolled during active disease.

The chain has TRBV5-1 and TRBJ2-1; TRBD1 matches at 7 bases. Trimming removed 2 bases from V and 8 bases from J; junction bases left unmatched: 7. The CDR3 runs 14 residues. From germline, CDR1 is SGHRS and CDR2 YFSETQ. Here the CDR3 DNA reads TGCGCCAGCAGCTTTACAGGGGCCAGCCATGAGCAGTTCTTC. Translated, it gives CASSFTGASHEQFF. Full variable domain (rest looked up from reference TRBV5-1 and TRBJ2-1): KAGVTQTPRYLIKTRGQQVTLSCSPISGHRSVSWYQQTPGQGLQFLFEYFSETQRNKGNFPGRFSGRQFSNSRSEMNVSTLELGDSALYLCASSFTGASHEQFFGPGTRLTVL.

The chain couples TRBV6-4 to TRBJ2-5; 11 bases line up with TRBD2. Germline-derived CDR1 and CDR2 are MRHNA and SNTAGT. Trimming cost V 6 bases and J 0 bases; bases outside gene matches: 3. The CDR3 covers 15 residues. The CDR3 sequence is CASSPTSGDQETQYF. The DNA of the CDR3 is TGTGCCAGCAGCCCGACTAGCGGGGACCAAGAGACCCAGTACTTC.

The rearrangement uses TRBV6-6 and TRBJ2-5; D is perhaps TRBD2 (6 bases). The CDR3 runs to 14 residues. In germline, CDR1 is MNHNY, CDR2 SVGAGI (reference sequence). V was clipped by 6 bases and J by 1 base, with 12 bases between them. The CDR3 protein is CASRLPTSQETQYF. DNA of the CDR3: TGTGCCAGCAGGTTACCGACTAGCCAAGAGACCCAGTACTTC.

The chain has TRBV23-1 and TRBJ1-3; 10 bases are a match to TRBD1. TRBV23-1 is labeled an ORF, and its function is uncertain. The ends lost 3 bases at V and 4 bases at J; junction bases unmatched: 9. CDR3 length: 17 amino acids. The CDR3: CASSHGTGVGSGNTIYF. CDR3 DNA: TGCGCCAGCAGTCATGGGACAGGGGTAGGTTCGGGAAACACCATATATTTT.

The chain recombines TRBV28 with TRBJ2-7; 9 nucleotides match TRBD1. This CDR3 contains 15 residues. Unmatched junction bases numbered 8, after V lost 4 bases and J lost 4 bases. Germline lookup yields CDR1 MDHEN and CDR2 SYDVKM. As DNA, the CDR3 is TGTGCCAGCAGTTCTCGAGGGACAGGGAGATACGAGCAGTACGTC. As protein: CASSSRGTGRYEQYV.

This chain connects TRBV5-6 to TRBJ2-2, with 8 bases fitting TRBD2. Looked up from germline, CDR1 is SGHDT and CDR2 is YYEEEE. This CDR3 has 19 residues. The V gene end was trimmed by 4 bases and the J gene end by 1 base; junction bases not matched to a gene: 15. CDR3 in DNA: TGTGCCAGCAGCCGGTACTTAACTAGCGGCCTGTTGAACACCGGGGAGCTGTTTTTT. Translated: CASSRYLTSGLLNTGELFF.

A few counts support this clone. This sequence joins TRBV3-1 (or the pseudogene TRBV3-2) and TRBJ1-3, with TRBD1 matching over 8 bases. The junction had 9 bases not matched to a gene; V was cut back by 2 bases and J by 3 bases. Germline values: CDR1 LGHDT, CDR2 YNNKEL (reference sequence). The CDR3 totals 17 residues. The CDR3 sequence: CASSQQGARLGGNTIYF. CDR3 nucleotide sequence: TGTGCCAGCAGCCAACAGGGGGCAAGGCTCGGTGGAAACACCATATATTTT.

Here the CDR3 reads CASSLGGAPYEQYF. In DNA form, the CDR3 reads TGTGCCAGCAGCCTAGGAGGGGCCCCCTACGAGCAGTACTTC. The J gene is TRBJ2-7, the V gene TRBV3-1 (or the pseudogene TRBV3-2), with D tentatively TRBD2 (6 bases). The germline V and J ends were trimmed by 4 bases and 2 bases, with 12 bases remaining between them. This CDR3 spans 14 amino acids. The germline gives CDR1 LGHDT, CDR2 YNNKEL (reference sequence).